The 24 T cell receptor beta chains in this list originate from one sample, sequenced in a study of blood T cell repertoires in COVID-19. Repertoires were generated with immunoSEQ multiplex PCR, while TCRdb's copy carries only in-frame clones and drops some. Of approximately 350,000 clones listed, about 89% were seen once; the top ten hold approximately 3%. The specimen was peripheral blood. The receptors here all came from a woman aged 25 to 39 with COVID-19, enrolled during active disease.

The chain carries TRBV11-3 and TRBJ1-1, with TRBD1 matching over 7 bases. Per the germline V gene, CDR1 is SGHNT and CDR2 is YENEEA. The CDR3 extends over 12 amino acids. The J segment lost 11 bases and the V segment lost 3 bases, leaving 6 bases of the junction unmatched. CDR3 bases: TGTGCCAGCAGCTTCCTCGACAGGGACGCTTTCTTT. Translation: CASSFLDRDAFF.

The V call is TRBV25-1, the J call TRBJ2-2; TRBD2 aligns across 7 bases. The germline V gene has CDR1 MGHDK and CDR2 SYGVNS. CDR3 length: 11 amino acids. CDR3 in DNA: TGTGCGGTACTAGCGACCGGGGAGCTGTTTTTT. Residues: CAVLATGELFF.

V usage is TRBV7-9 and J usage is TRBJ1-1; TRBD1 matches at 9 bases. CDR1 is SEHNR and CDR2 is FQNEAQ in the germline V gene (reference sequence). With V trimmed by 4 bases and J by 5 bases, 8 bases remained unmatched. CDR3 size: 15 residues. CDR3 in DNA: TGTGCCAGCAGCTCAAACAGGGGGCGGTGGACTGAAGCTTTCTTT. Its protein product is CASSSNRGRWTEAFF.

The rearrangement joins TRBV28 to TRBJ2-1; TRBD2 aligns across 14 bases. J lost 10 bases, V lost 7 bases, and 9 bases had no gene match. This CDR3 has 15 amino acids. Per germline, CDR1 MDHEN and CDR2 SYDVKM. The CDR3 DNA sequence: TGTGCCAGCACCAGCTCCGGGACTAGCGGGGGCGAGCAGTTCTTC. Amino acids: CASTSSGTSGGEQFF.

CDR3 DNA sequence: TGCGCCAGCGCATGGGACAGCCCCAAAGAGACCCAGTACTTC. The encoded protein is CASAWDSPKETQYF. This sequence joins TRBV23-1 and TRBJ2-5, with 7 nucleotides matching TRBD1. TRBV23-1 is an open reading frame, and its role is uncertain. The CDR3 consists of 14 residues. The V and J ends lost 8 bases and 3 bases, in that order; junction bases with no gene match: 9.

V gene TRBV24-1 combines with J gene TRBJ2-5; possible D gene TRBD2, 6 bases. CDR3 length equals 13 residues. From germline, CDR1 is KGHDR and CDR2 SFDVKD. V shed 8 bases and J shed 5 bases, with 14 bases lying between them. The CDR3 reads CATTERGTETQYF. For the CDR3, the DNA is TGTGCCACCACCGAACGGGGGACGGAGACCCAGTACTTC.

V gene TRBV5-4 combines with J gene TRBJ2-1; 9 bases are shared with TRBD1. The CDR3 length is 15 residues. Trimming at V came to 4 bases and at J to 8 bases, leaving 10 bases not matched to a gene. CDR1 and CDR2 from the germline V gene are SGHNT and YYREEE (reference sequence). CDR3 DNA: TGTGCCAGCAGCCACCGGGACAGGGTCCCCGATGAGCAGTTCTTC. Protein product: CASSHRDRVPDEQFF.

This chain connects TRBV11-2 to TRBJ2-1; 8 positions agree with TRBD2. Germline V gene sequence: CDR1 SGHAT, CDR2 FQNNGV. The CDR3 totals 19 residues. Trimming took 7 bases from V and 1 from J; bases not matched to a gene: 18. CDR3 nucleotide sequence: TGTGCCAGCATCCTTGGAGCTTCCGGGACTAGTCTGTCCTACAATGAGCAGTTCTTC. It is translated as CASILGASGTSLSYNEQFF.

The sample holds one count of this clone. The CDR3 DNA is TGTGCCAGTAGCCTAGCGGGGGGAACCTACAATGAGCAGTTCTTC. Encoded protein: CASSLAGGTYNEQFF. The V and J genes are TRBV19 and TRBJ2-1; TRBD2 matches 11 bases. Trimming removed 6 bases from V and 2 bases from J; junction bases left unmatched: 3. The CDR3 contains 15 residues. From germline, CDR1 is LNHDA and CDR2 SQIVND (reference sequence).

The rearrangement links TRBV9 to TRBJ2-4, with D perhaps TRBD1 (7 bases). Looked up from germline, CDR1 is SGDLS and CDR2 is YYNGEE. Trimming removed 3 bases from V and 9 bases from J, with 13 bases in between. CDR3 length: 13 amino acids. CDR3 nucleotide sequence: TGTGCCAGCAGCGGCAGGGGGGAGAGCATTCAGTACTTC. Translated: CASSGRGESIQYF.

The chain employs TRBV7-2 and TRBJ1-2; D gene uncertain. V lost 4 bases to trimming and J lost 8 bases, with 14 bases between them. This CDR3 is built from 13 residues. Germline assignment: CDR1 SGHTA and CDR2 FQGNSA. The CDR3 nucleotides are TGTGCCAGCAGCTATACAATCGGGAGCGGCTACACCTTC. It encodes CASSYTIGSGYTF.

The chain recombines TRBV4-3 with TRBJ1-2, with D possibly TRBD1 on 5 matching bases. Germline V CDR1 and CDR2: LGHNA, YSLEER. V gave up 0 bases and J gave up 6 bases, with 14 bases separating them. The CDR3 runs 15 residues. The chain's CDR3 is CASSQDGEGSDGYTF. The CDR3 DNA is TGCGCCAGCAGCCAAGATGGGGAGGGGTCCGATGGCTACACCTTC.

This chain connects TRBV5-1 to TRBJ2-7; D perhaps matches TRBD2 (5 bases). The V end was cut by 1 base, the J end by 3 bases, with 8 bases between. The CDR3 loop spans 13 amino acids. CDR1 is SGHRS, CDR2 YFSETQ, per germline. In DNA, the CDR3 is TGCGCCAGCAGCTTGCGGGGAGACTACGAGCAGTACTTC. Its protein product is CASSLRGDYEQYF.

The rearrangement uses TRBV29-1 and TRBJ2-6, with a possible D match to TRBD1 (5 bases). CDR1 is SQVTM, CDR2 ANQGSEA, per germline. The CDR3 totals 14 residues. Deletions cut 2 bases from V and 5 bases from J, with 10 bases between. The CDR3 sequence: CSVESQDRANVLTF. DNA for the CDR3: TGCAGCGTTGAATCCCAGGACAGGGCCAACGTCCTGACTTTC.

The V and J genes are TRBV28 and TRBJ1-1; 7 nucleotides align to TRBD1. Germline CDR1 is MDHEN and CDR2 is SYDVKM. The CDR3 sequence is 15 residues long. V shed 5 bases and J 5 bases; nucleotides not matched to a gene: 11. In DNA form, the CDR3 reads TGTGCCAGCAGTGCACAGGGGACTGCTAAGACTGAAGCTTTCTTT. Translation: CASSAQGTAKTEAFF.

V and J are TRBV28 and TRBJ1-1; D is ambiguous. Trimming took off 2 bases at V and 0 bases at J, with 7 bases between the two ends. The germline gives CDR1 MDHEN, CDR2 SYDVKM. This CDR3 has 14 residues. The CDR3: CASSLAQLNTEAFF. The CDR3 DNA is TGTGCCAGCAGTTTAGCTCAGTTGAACACTGAAGCTTTCTTT.

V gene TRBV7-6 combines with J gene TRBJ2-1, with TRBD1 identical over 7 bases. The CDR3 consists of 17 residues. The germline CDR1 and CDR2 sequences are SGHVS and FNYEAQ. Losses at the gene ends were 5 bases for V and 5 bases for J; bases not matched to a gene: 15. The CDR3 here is CASSIGAKGGPDNEQFF. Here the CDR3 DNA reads TGTGCCAGCAGCATAGGAGCCAAAGGGGGCCCCGACAATGAGCAGTTCTTC.

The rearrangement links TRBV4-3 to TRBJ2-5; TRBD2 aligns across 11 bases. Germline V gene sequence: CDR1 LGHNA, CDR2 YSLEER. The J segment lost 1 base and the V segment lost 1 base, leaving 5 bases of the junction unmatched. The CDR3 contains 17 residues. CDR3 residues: CASSQAPSGGPQETQYF. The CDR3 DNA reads TGCGCCAGCAGCCAAGCCCCTAGCGGGGGGCCCCAAGAGACCCAGTACTTC.

In DNA form, the CDR3 reads TGTGCCAGCACCCCCACAACAGGAACCCTTGGCTACACCTTC. Its translation: CASTPTTGTLGYTF. The rearrangement uses TRBV6-5 and TRBJ1-2; tentative D call: TRBD1 (5 bases). CDR3 size: 14 residues. Per germline, CDR1 MNHEY and CDR2 SVGAGI. V gave up 7 bases and J gave up 7 bases, with 19 bases separating them.

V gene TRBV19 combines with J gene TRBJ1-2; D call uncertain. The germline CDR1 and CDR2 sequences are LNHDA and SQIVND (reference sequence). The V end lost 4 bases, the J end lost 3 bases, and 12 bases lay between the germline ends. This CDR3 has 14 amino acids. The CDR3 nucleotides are TGTGCCAGTAGTAGACCTAGTTCCGACTATGGCTACACCTTC. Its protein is CASSRPSSDYGYTF.

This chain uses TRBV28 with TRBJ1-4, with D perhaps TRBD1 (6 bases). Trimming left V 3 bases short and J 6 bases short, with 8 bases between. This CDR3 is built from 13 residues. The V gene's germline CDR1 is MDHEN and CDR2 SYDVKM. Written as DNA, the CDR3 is TGTGCCAGCAGTTTGCCAGGGGATGAAAAACTGTTTTTT. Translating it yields CASSLPGDEKLFF.

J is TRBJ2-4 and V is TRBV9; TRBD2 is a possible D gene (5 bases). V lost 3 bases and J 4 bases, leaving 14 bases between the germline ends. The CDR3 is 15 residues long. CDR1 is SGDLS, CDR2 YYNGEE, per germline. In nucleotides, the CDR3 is TGTGCCAGCAGCGCCCCTGGGAGCTGGAAAAACATTCAGTACTTC. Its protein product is CASSAPGSWKNIQYF.

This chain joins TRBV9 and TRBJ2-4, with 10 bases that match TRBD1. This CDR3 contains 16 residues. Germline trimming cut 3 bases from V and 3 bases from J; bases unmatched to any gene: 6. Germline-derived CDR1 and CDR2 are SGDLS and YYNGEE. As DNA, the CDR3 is TGTGCCAGCAGCGCCGACAGGGGGCCTGGCAAAAACATTCAGTACTTC. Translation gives CASSADRGPGKNIQYF.

The CDR3 nucleotides read TGTGCCAGCAGCTTAATAGCGGGAGACACAGATACGCAGTATTTT. Protein sequence: CASSLIAGDTDTQYF. The J gene is TRBJ2-3, the V gene TRBV7-9, with 9 bases aligning to TRBD2. This CDR3 has 15 residues. Germline CDR1 SEHNR, CDR2 FQNEAQ (reference sequence). The V and J ends lost 2 bases and 2 bases, in that order; junction bases with no gene match: 2. Supplemented by reference TRBV7-9 and TRBJ2-3, the full variable domain reads DTGVSQNPRHKITKRGQNVTFRCDPISEHNRLYWYRQTLGQGPEFLTYFQNEAQLEKSRLLSDRFSAERPKGSFSTLEIQRTEQGDSAMYLCASSLIAGDTDTQYFGPGTRLTVL.